This entry is about one TCR beta chain. The antigen remains unidentified. CDR3 size: 14 residues. V lost 4 bases and J lost 7, with 13 bases in between. CDR1 and CDR2 (germline): MDHEN, SYDVKM. This specimen comes from a study of a mutant IDH1 vaccine in newly diagnosed glioma. Study background: Of treated patients, about 60% were men and roughly 40% women, averaging roughly 40 years. Radiotherapy, temozolomide, or both had been given previously, and both were given to most.

Sequencing was performed with immunoSEQ multiplex PCR; in TCRdb, only in-frame clones are kept and a portion is missing. The repertoire holds approximately 82,000 clones, around 85% seen once, with over 0.7% in the top ten. Stated time point: week 23, last vaccination. Doses consisted of 300 ug of mutant IDH1 20-mer peptide each, paired with topical imiquimod. In every donor, the tumor was a new WHO grade 3 or 4 IDH1-mutant, ATRX-lost astrocytoma. The chain links TRBV28 to TRBJ1-4; tentatively, D is TRBD1 (6 bases). The clonotype originates from a woman in her fifties or sixties with glioma. The sample was PBMCs, taken from a glioma patient whose treatment included an IDH1 peptide vaccine. CDR3 DNA sequence: TGTGCCAGCAGTTGGCAGGGGTCGGGTGAAAAACTGTTTTTT. Residues: CASSWQGSGEKLFF. The full variable domain, rest sourced from reference TRBV28 and TRBJ1-4, is DVKVTQSSRYLVKRTGEKVFLECVQDMDHENMFWYRQDPGLGLRLIYFSYDVKMKEKGDIPEGYSVSREKKERFSLILESASTNQTSMYLCASSWQGSGEKLFFGSGTQLSVL.